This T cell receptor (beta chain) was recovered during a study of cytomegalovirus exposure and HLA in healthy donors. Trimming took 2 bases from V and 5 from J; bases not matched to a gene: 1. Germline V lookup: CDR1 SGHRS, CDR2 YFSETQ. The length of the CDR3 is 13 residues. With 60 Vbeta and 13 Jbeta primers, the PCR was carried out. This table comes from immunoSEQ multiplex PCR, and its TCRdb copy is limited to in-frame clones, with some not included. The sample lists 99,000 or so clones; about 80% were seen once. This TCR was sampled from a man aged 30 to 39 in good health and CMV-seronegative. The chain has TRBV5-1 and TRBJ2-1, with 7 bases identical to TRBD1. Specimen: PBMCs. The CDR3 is CASSFDRDNEQFF. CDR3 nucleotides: TGCGCCAGCAGCTTTGACAGGGACAATGAGCAGTTCTTC.